The T cell receptor (beta chain) under discussion was sequenced for a study of graft-versus-host responses after intestinal transplantation. Background on the study: Transplant types were multivisceral, liver-intestinal, or isolated intestinal. Uniformly, recipients were administered anti-thymocyte globulin induction with subsequent tacrolimus and steroids for two to three years. Broader study findings: Ileal or blood samples showed some GvH clones first, and such clones were also found in recipient marrow. Circulating GvH clones peaking coincided with falling HvG clones soon after transplant.

V lost 5 bases to trimming and J lost 9 bases, with 23 bases between them. CDR1 and CDR2 from the germline V gene are SGHTA and FQGNSA. The CDR3 runs to 16 residues. Assay: immunoSEQ multiplex PCR; the TCRdb copy retains only in-frame clones and omits some. The data contain over 40,000 clones, just under 95% of them seen just once; the ten biggest clones take up approximately 6%. With regard to this clone: Antigen unknown.

Specimen: PBMCs, collected more than 750 days after a first intestinal transplant, on the day of a second. This receptor was taken from a human patient who received an intestinal transplant, so some T cells may come from the graft donor. The chain joins TRBV7-2 to TRBJ2-1, with D possibly called TRBD1 or TRBD2 (5 bases each). The CDR3 DNA follows: TGTGCCAGCAGCACCTCCCCCGGGACCCTTCGTGGTGAGCAGTTCTTC. This gives the protein CASSTSPGTLRGEQFF. The whole variable domain, filled in from reference TRBV7-2 and TRBJ2-1, reads GAGVSQSPSNKVTEKGKDVELRCDPISGHTALYWYRQSLGQGLEFLIYFQGNSAPDKSGLPSDRFSAERTGGSVSTLTIQRTQQEDSAVYLCASSTSPGTLRGEQFFGPGTRLTVL.